This T cell receptor beta chain was observed in a study of OX40 agonist ivuxolimab in advanced cancers. Overall study context: Ivuxolimab was administered intravenously to patients at 0.01 to 10 mg/kg every 2 weeks. Averaging 60 years in age, with a range of roughly 23 to 85, the cohort was around 83% male.

The trim removed 0 bases at V and 4 bases at J, leaving 6 bases unmatched. This CDR3 is 15 amino acids long. Germline V lookup: CDR1 SGHAT, CDR2 FQNNGV. The protocol was immunoSEQ multiplex PCR, while the TCRdb copy is restricted to in-frame clones and leaves out a portion. The sample carries about 61,000 clones, around 89% recorded once. Sequences were derived from CD4+ or CD8+ T cells sorted from blood, sampled in a trial of the OX40 agonist ivuxolimab. The chain is built from TRBV11-2 and TRBJ2-7; 7 positions agree with TRBD1. The source of this sequence is an adult with an advanced solid tumor such as melanoma, head and neck, liver or kidney cancer. The CDR3 DNA sequence: TGTGCCAGCAGCTTAGAGAGGGGGCGCGGGTACGAGCAGTACTTC. This gives the protein CASSLERGRGYEQYF.